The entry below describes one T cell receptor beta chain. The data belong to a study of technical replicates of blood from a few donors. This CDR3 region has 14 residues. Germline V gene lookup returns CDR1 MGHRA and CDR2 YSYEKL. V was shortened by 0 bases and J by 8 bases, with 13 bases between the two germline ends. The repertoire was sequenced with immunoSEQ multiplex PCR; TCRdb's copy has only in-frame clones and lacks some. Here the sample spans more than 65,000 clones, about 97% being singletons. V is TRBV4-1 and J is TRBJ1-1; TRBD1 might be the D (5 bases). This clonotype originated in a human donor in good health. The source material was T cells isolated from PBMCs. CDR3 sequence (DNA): TGCGCCAGCAGCCAAGAAATCAAGGGGAGGGAAGCTTTCTTT. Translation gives CASSQEIKGREAFF.